The TCR beta chain under discussion was sequenced for a study of T cells in Graves' hyperthyroidism and ophthalmopathy. Study findings and constraints: The model predicted ophthalmopathy a median roughly 6.3 months before onset.

CDR1 SQVTM and CDR2 ANQGSEA come from the germline V gene. The V end lost 3 bases, the J end lost 2 bases, and 8 bases lay between the germline ends. CDR3 length: 12 amino acids. This clonotype was detected many times. Its antigen is not known. There were TCR beta CDR3 regions amplified from RNA transcripts. When the TCR CDR3 underwent first-round RT-PCR, the HTBI primer set was used. In TCRdb, the multiplex PCR reads were re-called with MiXCR into one record per CDR3 protein. This sample yields around 540,000 distinct CDR3 sequences, of which about half are seen a single time; approximately 8.2% belongs to the top ten.

What was sequenced was peripheral blood or thyroid tissue (not recorded which). The V and J genes are TRBV29-1 and TRBJ2-7; D unresolved. The TCR comes from a woman under 30 with Graves' hyperthyroidism. The CDR3 bases are TGCAGCGTTGAGACGGCGGCCTACGAGCAGTACTTC. Its translation is CSVETAAYEQYF.